These T cell receptor beta chains were read from a single sample in a study of blood T cells in healthy people across ages. TCRdb re-called the 5' RACE reads through MiXCR, storing one row per CDR3 protein. The sample has around 970,000 distinct CDR3 sequences; 45% to 60% are singletons. The sample was blood. The origin of the receptors is a woman aged 55-70 years in good health. Each CDR3 is given with its conserved first and last residue. The D gene is left open where the match is weak. Expanded clones are given a class, and other clones once, few, many or no size at all.

CDR3: CSATPKPPGRAYEQYF
DNA: TGCAGTGCTACCCCAAAACCGCCCGGTAGAGCCTACGAGCAGTACTTC
J: TRBJ2-7
size: .
length: 16
D: .
V: TRBV20-1

CDR3: CSAGQGVNEQYF
DNA: TGCAGTGCCGGCCAGGGAGTCAATGAGCAGTACTTC
J: TRBJ2-5
size: .
length: 12
D: .
V: TRBV20-1

CDR3: CASSFFGSGMGAGANVLTF
DNA: TGTGCCAGCAGCTTTTTTGGATCAGGGATGGGGGCTGGGGCCAACGTCCTGACTTTC
J: TRBJ2-6
size: .
length: 19
D: .
V: TRBV7-2

CDR3: CSALDRDGSGANVLTF
DNA: TGCAGCGCCCTGGACAGGGATGGCTCTGGGGCCAACGTCCTGACTTTC
J: TRBJ2-6
size: .
length: 16
D: TRBD1
V: TRBV29-1

CDR3: CASSQVTSGSTDTQYF
DNA: TGTGCCAGCAGCCAAGTCACTAGCGGAAGCACAGATACGCAGTATTTT
J: TRBJ2-3
size: .
length: 16
D: TRBD2
V: TRBV4-2

CDR3: CASNNDRGLNQPQHF
DNA: TGTGCCAGCAACAACGACAGGGGGCTTAATCAGCCCCAGCATTTT
J: TRBJ1-5
size: few
length: 15
D: TRBD1
V: TRBV6-2/TRBV6-3

CDR3: CASSRWGSKTEAFF
DNA: TGTGCCAGCAGTAGGTGGGGTTCGAAGACTGAAGCTTTCTTT
J: TRBJ1-1
size: .
length: 14
D: .
V: TRBV27

CDR3: CASSLFRGMGSGANILTF
DNA: TGTGCCAGCAGTTTATTCAGGGGGATGGGGTCTGGGGCCAACATCCTGACTTTC
J: TRBJ2-6
size: .
length: 18
D: TRBD1
V: TRBV27

CDR3: CASSQEAVGRSSYEQYF
DNA: TGCGCCAGCAGCCAAGAAGCAGTAGGTCGGTCCTCCTACGAGCAGTACTTC
J: TRBJ2-7
size: many
length: 17
D: .
V: TRBV4-3

CDR3: CASSWTGRIETQETQYF
DNA: TGTGCCAGCAGTTGGACAGGACGAATAGAGACTCAAGAGACCCAGTACTTC
J: TRBJ2-5
size: few
length: 17
D: TRBD1
V: TRBV12-3/TRBV12-4

CDR3: CASSERLAGDGEQYF
DNA: TGTGCCAGCAGTGAAAGGCTAGCGGGAGATGGCGAGCAGTACTTC
J: TRBJ2-7
size: few
length: 15
D: TRBD2
V: TRBV25-1

CDR3: CASSQPAGNTEAFF
DNA: TGCGCCAGCAGCCAACCAGCGGGAAACACTGAAGCTTTCTTT
J: TRBJ1-1
size: .
length: 14
D: .
V: TRBV4-1

CDR3: CASSSLVLLEAFF
DNA: TGTGCCAGCAGTTCCCTAGTCTTGCTTGAAGCTTTCTTT
J: TRBJ1-1
size: few
length: 13
D: .
V: TRBV28

CDR3: CATKTQYF
DNA: TGTGCCACCAAGACCCAGTACTTC
J: TRBJ2-5
size: many
length: 8
D: .
V: TRBV7-9

CDR3: CASGLVLTADPTNEQFF
DNA: TGTGCTAGTGGTTTGGTACTGACCGCCGACCCCACCAATGAGCAGTTCTTC
J: TRBJ2-1
size: .
length: 17
D: .
V: TRBV12-5

CDR3: CASSLRGLAGETQYF
DNA: TGTGCCAGCAGCTTAAGGGGACTAGCGGGAGAGACCCAGTACTTC
J: TRBJ2-5
size: .
length: 15
D: TRBD2
V: TRBV13